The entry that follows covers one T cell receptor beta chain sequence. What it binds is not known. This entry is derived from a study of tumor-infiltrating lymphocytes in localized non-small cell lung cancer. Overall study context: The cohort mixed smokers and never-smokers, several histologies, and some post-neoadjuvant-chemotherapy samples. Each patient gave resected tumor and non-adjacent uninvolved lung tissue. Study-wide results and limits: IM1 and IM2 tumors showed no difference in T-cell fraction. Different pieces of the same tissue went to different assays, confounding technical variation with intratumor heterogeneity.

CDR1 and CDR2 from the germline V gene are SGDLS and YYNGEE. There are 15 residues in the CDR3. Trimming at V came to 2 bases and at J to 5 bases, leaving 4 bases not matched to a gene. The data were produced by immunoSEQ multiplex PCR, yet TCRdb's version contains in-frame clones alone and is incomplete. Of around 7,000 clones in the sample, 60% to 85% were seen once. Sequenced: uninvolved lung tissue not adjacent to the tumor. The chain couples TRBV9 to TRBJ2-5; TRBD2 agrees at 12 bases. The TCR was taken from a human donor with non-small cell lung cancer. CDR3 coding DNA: TGTGCCAGCAGCGTGGCTAGCGGGAGGGACGAGACCCAGTACTTC. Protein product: CASSVASGRDETQYF.